This T cell receptor beta chain was captured in a study of response to subunit inactivated influenza vaccine. This clonotype was counted ten times or more. As yet, its antigen is unknown. TCRdb analysed the RT-PCR reads with MiXCR anew, one entry per CDR3 protein. The sample includes about 180,000 distinct CDR3 sequences, about 9.3% of them seen just once. Study-level findings and limits: Each seasonal influenza vaccination, the authors suggested, recruits few new T cells.

This CDR3 spans 12 amino acids. V gave up 1 base and J gave up 16 bases, with 11 bases separating them. The chain has TRBV12-3 or TRBV12-4 and TRBJ1-6; D ambiguous. The material was non-naive T cells sorted from PBMCs, obtained on the day of vaccination. The source is a man over 45 who received an inactivated influenza vaccine. DNA of the CDR3: TGTGCCAGCAGTTTAGATGGGCAGAGGCTCCACTTT. This gives the protein CASSLDGQRLHF.